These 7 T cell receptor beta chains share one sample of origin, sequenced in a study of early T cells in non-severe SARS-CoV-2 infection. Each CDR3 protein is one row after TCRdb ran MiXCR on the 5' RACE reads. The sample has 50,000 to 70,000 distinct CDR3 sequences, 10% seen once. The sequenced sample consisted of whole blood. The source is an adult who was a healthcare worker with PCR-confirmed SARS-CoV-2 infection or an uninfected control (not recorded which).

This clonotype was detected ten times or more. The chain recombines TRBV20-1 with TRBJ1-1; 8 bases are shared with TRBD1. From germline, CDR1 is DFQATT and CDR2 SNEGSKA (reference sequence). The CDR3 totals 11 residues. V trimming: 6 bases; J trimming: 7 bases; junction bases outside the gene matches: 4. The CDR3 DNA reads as TGCAGTGCCCGGACAGGGTATGAAGCTTTCTTT. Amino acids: CSARTGYEAFF.

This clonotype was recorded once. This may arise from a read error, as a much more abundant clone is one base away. CDR3 amino acids: CASSYSSWNSEAFF. CDR3 coding DNA: TGTGCCAGCAGTTACTCGTCGTGGAACTCTGAAGCTTTCTTT. V gene TRBV6-2 or TRBV6-3 combines with J gene TRBJ1-1; D not resolved. In germline, CDR1 is MNHEY, CDR2 SVGEGT. The CDR3 contains 14 residues.

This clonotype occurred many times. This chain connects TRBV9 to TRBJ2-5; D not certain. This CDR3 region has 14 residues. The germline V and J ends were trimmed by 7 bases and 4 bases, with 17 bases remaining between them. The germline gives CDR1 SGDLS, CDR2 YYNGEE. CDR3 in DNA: TGTGCCAGCGCGCCGGGCCTCAACCCAGAGACCCAGTACTTC. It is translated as CASAPGLNPETQYF.

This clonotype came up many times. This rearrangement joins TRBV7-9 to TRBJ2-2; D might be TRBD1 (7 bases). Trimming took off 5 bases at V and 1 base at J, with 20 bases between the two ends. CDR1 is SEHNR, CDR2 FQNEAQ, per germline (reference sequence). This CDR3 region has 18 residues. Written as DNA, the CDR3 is TGTGCCAGCAGCGCGGAGGGGACAGTTGTACGGAACACCGGGGAGCTGTTTTTT. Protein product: CASSAEGTVVRNTGELFF.

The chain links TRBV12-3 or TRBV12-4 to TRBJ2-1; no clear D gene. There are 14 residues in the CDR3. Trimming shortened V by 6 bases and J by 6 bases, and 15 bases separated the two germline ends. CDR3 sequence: CASSLRPVGNEQFF. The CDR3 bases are TGTGCCAGCAGCTTACGTCCCGTGGGCAATGAGCAGTTCTTC.

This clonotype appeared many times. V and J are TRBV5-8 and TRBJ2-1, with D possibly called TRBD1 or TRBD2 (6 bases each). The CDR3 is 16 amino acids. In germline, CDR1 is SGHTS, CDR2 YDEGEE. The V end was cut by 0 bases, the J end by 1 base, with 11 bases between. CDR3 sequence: CASSLGGGRSYNEQFF. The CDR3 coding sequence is TGTGCCAGCAGCTTGGGAGGGGGGAGGTCCTACAATGAGCAGTTCTTC. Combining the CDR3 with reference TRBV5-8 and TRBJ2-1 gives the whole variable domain EAGVTQSPTHLIKTRGQQATLRCSPISGHTSVYWYQQALGLGLQFLLWYDEGEERNRGNFPPRFSGRQFPNYSSELNVNALELEDSALYLCASSLGGGRSYNEQFFGPGTRLTVL.

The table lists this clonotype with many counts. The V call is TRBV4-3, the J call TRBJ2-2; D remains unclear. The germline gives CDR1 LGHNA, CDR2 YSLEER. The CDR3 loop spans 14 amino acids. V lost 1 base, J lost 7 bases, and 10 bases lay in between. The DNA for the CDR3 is TGCGCCAGCAGCCAAGGTCAAACGGACGGGGAGCTGTTTTTT. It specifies CASSQGQTDGELFF.